A selection of T cell receptor beta chains follows, all from one sample in a study of radiation and T cells in renal cell carcinoma. Profiled with immunoSEQ multiplex PCR; TCRdb holds only in-frame clones, not every one. The sample carries more than 95,000 clones, roughly 85% recorded once. The sequences come from blood, collected from a patient whose treatment included radiotherapy and nephrectomy. The receptor source for this set is an older woman with renal cell carcinoma. CDR3s include the opening cysteine and the closing phenylalanine or tryptophan. Each record gives: D gene, J gene, clone size, V gene, CDR3 protein, CDR3 DNA. The D gene is left open where the match is weak. Clone size is shown for a subset of rows, as once, few, many or a class of expanded clone.

.	TRBJ2-5	.	TRBV5-4	CASSLQPGGTQYF	TGTGCCAGCAGCTTGCAGCCTGGCGGGACCCAGTACTTC
TRBD1	TRBJ1-2	.	TRBV6-6	CASSYEGQTYGYTF	TGTGCCAGCAGTTACGAGGGACAGACCTATGGCTACACCTTC
.	TRBJ2-2	.	TRBV27	CASSLTSWGVAGELFF	TGTGCCAGCAGTTTAACGTCCTGGGGGGTGGCCGGGGAGCTGTTTTTT
.	TRBJ1-1	.	TRBV2	CASSERTMNTEAFF	TGTGCCAGCAGTGAACGCACAATGAACACTGAAGCTTTCTTT
TRBD2	TRBJ2-3	.	TRBV7-2	CASTRTSGSGTDTQYF	TGTGCCAGCACCCGGACTAGCGGGAGTGGCACAGATACGCAGTATTTT
.	TRBJ2-7	.	TRBV4-1	CASSQEGRGAGYEQYF	TGCGCCAGCAGCCAAGAAGGCAGGGGCGCAGGGTACGAGCAGTACTTC
TRBD1	TRBJ2-7	.	TRBV11-2	CASSPRQGTAYEQYF	TGTGCCAGCAGCCCCCGACAGGGGACAGCCTACGAGCAGTACTTC
TRBD1	TRBJ1-2	.	TRBV5-6	CASSFSTGDGYTF	TGTGCCAGCAGCTTTTCGACAGGGGACGGCTACACCTTC
TRBD1	TRBJ1-5	.	TRBV5-6	CASSLRQGAFNQPQHF	TGTGCCAGCAGCTTGAGACAGGGGGCGTTCAATCAGCCCCAGCATTTT
.	TRBJ2-6	.	TRBV4-2	CASSQEFEGQPGANVLTF	TGTGCCAGCAGCCAAGAGTTCGAGGGCCAGCCTGGGGCCAACGTCCTGACTTTC
TRBD1	TRBJ1-2	.	TRBV6-5	CASQGVGYGYTF	TGTGCCAGCCAGGGGGTTGGCTATGGCTACACCTTC
.	TRBJ1-5	.	TRBV19	CASSIGVGGRNQPQHF	TGTGCCAGTAGTATCGGTGTAGGAGGGCGCAATCAGCCCCAGCATTTT
TRBD2	TRBJ2-7	.	TRBV6-6	CASSYGTSGYEQYF	TGTGCCAGCAGTTACGGGACTAGCGGTTACGAGCAGTACTTC
.	TRBJ2-7	.	TRBV6-5	CASSYSFQGLYEQYF	TGTGCCAGCAGTTACTCTTTCCAGGGGCTCTACGAGCAGTACTTC
.	TRBJ2-7	.	TRBV29-1	CSVVWAGVYEQYF	TGCAGCGTTGTTTGGGCAGGAGTCTACGAGCAGTACTTC
.	TRBJ2-7	.	TRBV19	CASSINRVGSYEQYF	TGTGCCAGTAGTATAAATAGGGTCGGTTCCTACGAGCAGTACTTC
.	TRBJ2-1	.	TRBV6-6	CASSYRTYNEQFF	TGTGCCAGCAGTTACCGGACCTACAATGAGCAGTTCTTC
.	TRBJ1-2	.	TRBV27	CASSLKDTGYFYGYTF	TGTGCCAGCAGTTTAAAGGACACAGGGTATTTCTATGGCTACACCTTC
.	TRBJ2-5	.	TRBV5-1	CASSLAGGREETQYF	TGCGCCAGCAGCTTGGCCGGTGGCAGGGAAGAGACCCAGTACTTC
.	TRBJ2-7	.	TRBV29-1	CSVEAPGGWGNEQYF	TGCAGCGTTGAGGCTCCTGGGGGTTGGGGGAACGAGCAGTACTTC
.	TRBJ1-2	.	TRBV1	CTSSQEKEETGVYGYTF	TGCACCAGCAGCCAAGAGAAGGAGGAGACAGGGGTCTATGGCTACACCTTC
TRBD2	TRBJ2-3	few	TRBV5-1	CASTHTGLAGGSDTQYF	TGCGCCAGCACCCACACCGGGCTAGCGGGGGGAAGTGATACGCAGTATTTT
.	TRBJ2-6	.	TRBV10-3	CAISTYEGAGANVLTF	TGTGCCATCAGTACTTACGAGGGTGCTGGGGCCAACGTCCTGACTTTC
TRBD2	TRBJ2-1	.	TRBV5-6	CASFRTSREQFF	TGTGCCAGCTTCCGGACTAGTCGAGAGCAGTTCTTC
.	TRBJ1-2	.	TRBV27	CASSLGRHYGYTF	TGTGCCAGCAGTTTGGGCAGGCACTATGGCTACACCTTC
.	TRBJ1-1	few	TRBV7-2	CASSLRGTVEAFF	TGTGCCAGCAGCTTGAGGGGAACCGTTGAAGCTTTCTTT
TRBD1	TRBJ2-7	.	TRBV19	CASSIVGRGPYEQYF	TGTGCCAGTAGTATAGTTGGCAGGGGGCCCTACGAGCAGTACTTC
.	TRBJ2-1	.	TRBV6-6	CASRPKSSDEQFF	TGTGCCAGCAGGCCAAAATCTTCGGATGAGCAGTTCTTC
TRBD1	TRBJ1-1	.	TRBV6-1	CASTLGQGGGAFF	TGTGCCAGCACCTTGGGACAGGGCGGAGGGGCTTTCTTT
.	TRBJ1-1	.	TRBV15	CATSPRTVLNTEAFF	TGTGCCACCAGCCCGCGGACAGTTCTGAACACTGAAGCTTTCTTT
.	TRBJ2-5	.	TRBV2	CASTPGQRETQYF	TGTGCCAGCACCCCGGGTCAGCGGGAGACCCAGTACTTC
.	TRBJ2-3	.	TRBV27	CASTRDDTQYF	TGTGCCAGCACTCGCGATGATACGCAGTATTTT